The 23 T cell receptor beta chains given below trace back to one sample, sequenced in a study of response to subunit inactivated influenza vaccine. TCRdb processed the RT-PCR reads anew with MiXCR; each CDR3 protein has one entry. The table shows about 310,000 distinct CDR3 sequences, with over 20% occurring only once. The specimen comprised PBMCs from blood, sampled about 20 months after vaccination. These receptor sequences come from a man aged 45 to 70 who received an inactivated influenza vaccine.

The rearrangement uses TRBV5-1 and TRBJ2-2; 7 bases map to TRBD2. The CDR3 contains 15 residues. CDR1 is SGHRS, CDR2 YFSETQ, per germline. The J segment lost 7 bases and the V segment lost 4 bases, leaving 10 bases of the junction unmatched. CDR3: CASSETSRGGGELFF. DNA for the CDR3: TGCGCCAGCAGCGAGACTAGCCGGGGAGGCGGGGAGCTGTTTTTT.

This clonotype came up a few times. The J gene is TRBJ2-7, the V gene TRBV5-1, with 7 bases aligning to TRBD2. The CDR3 extends over 12 amino acids. Germline CDR1 and CDR2: SGHRS and YFSETQ. V shed 3 bases and J 5 bases; nucleotides not matched to a gene: 2. The CDR3 sequence is CASSSGLDEQYF. The CDR3 nucleotides are TGCGCCAGCAGCTCTGGACTAGACGAGCAGTACTTC.

This clonotype has a handful of counts. The gene calls are TRBV5-5 and TRBJ2-7; TRBD1 aligns across 9 bases. The length of the CDR3 is 13 residues. From germline, CDR1 is SGHKS and CDR2 YYEKEE (reference sequence). The V segment lost 3 bases and the J segment 2 bases; nucleotides outside the gene matches: 0. The CDR3 DNA sequence: TGTGCCAGCAGCTGGGACAGGGCCTACGAGCAGTACTTC. Protein: CASSWDRAYEQYF.

This clonotype showed up many times. The chain recombines TRBV28 with TRBJ2-4; maybe TRBD2 (6 bases). Trimming took 2 bases from V and 10 from J, leaving 9 bases between them. The CDR3 contains 12 residues. Germline CDR1 MDHEN, CDR2 SYDVKM. The CDR3 bases are TGTGCCAGCAGTTTACCCGGGACTATTCAGTACTTC. Encoded protein: CASSLPGTIQYF.

The genes are TRBV11-2 and TRBJ1-2; D not certain. The length of the CDR3 is 16 residues. Per germline, CDR1 SGHAT and CDR2 FQNNGV. Trimming stripped 6 bases from V and 4 bases from J, with 21 bases between. CDR3 bases: TGTGCCAGCAGTTCCCCCGGGAGCGGAGCCGGCTATGGCTACACCTTC. Its protein is CASSSPGSGAGYGYTF.

This clonotype has a handful of counts. CDR3 in amino acids: CSAEVPGAVNSPLHF. CDR3 sequence (DNA): TGCAGTGCCGAAGTTCCGGGAGCCGTGAATTCACCCCTCCACTTT. The chain recombines TRBV20-1 with TRBJ1-6, with D uncertain. V was cut by 6 bases and J by 7 bases, with 19 bases left in between. The CDR3 has 15 residues. Germline V lookup: CDR1 DFQATT, CDR2 SNEGSKA (reference sequence).

The chain employs TRBV4-2 and TRBJ2-3, with 9 bases aligning to TRBD2. CDR3 length: 18 residues. V shed 1 base, J shed 2 bases, and the junction held 10 bases outside the gene matches. Germline CDR1 reads LGHNA; CDR2 reads YNFKEQ. This chain's CDR3 is CASSQVSLAGILTDTQYF. For the CDR3, the DNA is TGTGCCAGCAGCCAAGTATCCCTAGCGGGGATACTCACAGATACGCAGTATTTT.

The chain has TRBV4-2 and TRBJ2-7; TRBD2 matches at 8 bases. CDR1 and CDR2 (germline): LGHNA, YNFKEQ. The CDR3 covers 15 residues. Unmatched junction bases numbered 5, after V lost 0 bases and J lost 4 bases. The CDR3 DNA is TGTGCCAGCAGCCAAGAGAGCGGGAGAGCTTACGAGCAGTACTTC. Its translation is CASSQESGRAYEQYF.

The J gene is TRBJ2-1, the V gene TRBV25-1, with a tentative D call TRBD2 (5 bases). The V gene lost 4 bases and the J gene lost 6 bases, with 7 bases spanning the gap. This CDR3 comprises 12 residues. The germline gives CDR1 MGHDK, CDR2 SYGVNS. The CDR3 DNA reads as TGTGCCAGCAGTGCTGGGAGCAATGAGCAGTTCTTC. It is translated as CASSAGSNEQFF.

The table lists this clonotype with a few counts. The J gene is TRBJ1-2, the V gene TRBV6-2 or TRBV6-3; D possibly corresponds to TRBD1 (5 bases). Looked up from germline, CDR1 is MNHEY and CDR2 is SVGEGT. The CDR3 spans 13 residues. V dropped 6 bases and J dropped 4 bases, with 12 bases sitting between them. The DNA of the CDR3 is TGTGCCAGCAGCCGGGGACTGAGCTATGGCTACACCTTC. Its translation: CASSRGLSYGYTF.

This clonotype has a handful of counts. The DNA for the CDR3 is TGTGCCAGCAGTTACGGGGGATCTGGGGCCAACGTCCTGACTTTC. As protein: CASSYGGSGANVLTF. The V call is TRBV6-5, the J call TRBJ2-6; D is tentatively TRBD1 or TRBD2 (5 bases each). V lost 2 bases and J 1 base, leaving 6 bases between the germline ends. The CDR3 covers 15 residues. The germline V gene encodes CDR1 MNHEY and CDR2 SVGAGI.

The V gene is TRBV9, the J gene TRBJ2-7; 8 bases match TRBD2. The CDR3 has 15 amino acids. Germline loops: CDR1 SGDLS, CDR2 YYNGEE. After removal of 2 bases from V and 0 bases from J, the junction contained 4 bases not matched to a gene. CDR3 DNA: TGTGCCAGCAGCGTGTTAGCGGGACCCTCCTACGAGCAGTACTTC. Residues: CASSVLAGPSYEQYF.

This chain's CDR3 is CASRNRDGTYNEQFF. In nucleotides, the CDR3 is TGTGCCAGCAGAAACCGGGACGGAACCTACAATGAGCAGTTCTTC. This rearrangement joins TRBV5-4 to TRBJ2-1; possibly TRBD1 or TRBD2 for D (5 bases each). With 5 bases removed from V and 2 bases from J, the gap between germline ends came to 14 bases. This CDR3 has 15 amino acids. The germline V gene encodes CDR1 SGHNT and CDR2 YYREEE (reference sequence). The variable domain in full, with the rest retrieved from reference TRBV5-4 and TRBJ2-1, is ETGVTQSPTHLIKTRGQQVTLRCSSQSGHNTVSWYQQALGQGPQFIFQYYREEENGRGNFPPRFSGLQFPNYSSELNVNALELDDSALYLCASRNRDGTYNEQFFGPGTRLTVL.

This clonotype has just a few counts. V and J are TRBV20-1 and TRBJ1-5; no clear D. The CDR3 has 12 amino acids. The V gene's germline CDR1 is DFQATT and CDR2 SNEGSKA (reference sequence). Trimming cost V 6 bases and J 0 bases, with 6 bases left between them. The CDR3: CSAVISNQPQHF. The CDR3, as DNA: TGCAGTGCCGTAATTAGCAATCAGCCCCAGCATTTT.

This clonotype was picked up a small number of times. This rearrangement joins TRBV9 to TRBJ2-1; possible D gene TRBD2, 5 bases. V was pared by 0 bases and J by 7 bases, with 17 bases between. CDR1 is SGDLS, CDR2 YYNGEE, per germline. CDR3 size: 16 residues. Here the CDR3 reads CASSVESFRGRNEQFF. CDR3 coding DNA: TGTGCCAGCAGCGTAGAGTCCTTCCGGGGAAGGAATGAGCAGTTCTTC. Variable domain in full (rest from reference TRBV9 and TRBJ2-1): DSGVTQTPKHLITATGQRVTLRCSPRSGDLSVYWYQQSLDQGLQFLIQYYNGEERAKGNILERFSAQQFPDLHSELNLSSLELGDSALYFCASSVESFRGRNEQFFGPGTRLTVL.

The V gene is TRBV7-9, the J gene TRBJ2-7; 13 bases align to TRBD2. Germline V lookup: CDR1 SEHNR, CDR2 FQNEAQ (reference sequence). The CDR3 covers 17 residues. V lost 5 bases and J lost 0; bases outside the gene matches: 7. CDR3 protein: CASSDWTSGGFSYEQYF. The CDR3 DNA sequence: TGTGCCAGCAGCGATTGGACTAGCGGGGGTTTCTCCTACGAGCAGTACTTC. The complete variable domain, with remaining parts taken from reference TRBV7-9 and TRBJ2-7, reads DTGVSQNPRHKITKRGQNVTFRCDPISEHNRLYWYRQTLGQGPEFLTYFQNEAQLEKSRLLSDRFSAERPKGSFSTLEIQRTEQGDSAMYLCASSDWTSGGFSYEQYFGPGTRLTVT.

The chain recombines TRBV20-1 with TRBJ2-1, with D unclear. The germline CDR1 and CDR2 sequences are DFQATT and SNEGSKA (reference sequence). Deletions cut 6 bases from V and 0 bases from J, with 9 bases between. CDR3 length: 13 amino acids. As DNA, the CDR3 is TGCAGTGCCTCACCTGGCTCCTACAATGAGCAGTTCTTC. This codes for CSASPGSYNEQFF.

The CDR3 sequence is CATSDSGAGYEQFF. DNA for the CDR3: TGTGCCACCAGTGATTCCGGAGCTGGGTATGAGCAGTTCTTC. The J gene is TRBJ2-1, the V gene TRBV24-1; the D is unclear. V was clipped by 2 bases and J by 8 bases, with 12 bases between them. The length of the CDR3 is 14 residues. Per the germline V gene, CDR1 is KGHDR and CDR2 is SFDVKD.

As to this clonotype: One junction end does not reproduce the germline sequence, and a read error may be involved. The J gene is TRBJ2-1, the V gene TRBV5-1, with D possibly TRBD2 on 5 matching bases. This CDR3 has 14 residues. The germline V gene has CDR1 SGHRS and CDR2 YFSETQ. The CDR3, as DNA: TGCGCCAGCAGCTTGGCCGGGGTACTCAATGAGCAGTTTTTC. This translates into CASSLAGVLNEQFF.

J is TRBJ2-7 and V is TRBV19, with 10 bases lining up with TRBD1. V was clipped by 2 bases and J by 6 bases; unmatched bases: 4. CDR1 and CDR2 from the germline V gene are LNHDA and SQIVND (reference sequence). The CDR3 runs 14 residues. The CDR3 sequence is CASSISGQGSEQYF. CDR3 coding DNA: TGTGCCAGTAGTATATCGGGACAGGGGAGCGAGCAGTACTTC.

V usage is TRBV6-2 or TRBV6-3 and J usage is TRBJ2-5; 7 bases are shared with TRBD1. The CDR3 has 14 residues. The V segment lost 6 bases and the J segment 3 bases; nucleotides outside the gene matches: 7. The V gene's germline CDR1 is MNHEY and CDR2 SVGEGT. CDR3 loop: CASSVGTVEETQYF. DNA for the CDR3: TGTGCCAGCAGCGTCGGGACAGTAGAAGAGACCCAGTACTTC.

The chain recombines TRBV30 with TRBJ2-7; a weak D match, TRBD2 (7 bases). Germline CDR1 is GTSNPN and CDR2 is SVGIG (reference sequence). CDR3 size: 13 residues. The V end lost 4 bases, the J end lost 3 bases, and 13 bases lay between the germline ends. In nucleotides, the CDR3 is TGTGCCTGGAAGGGGGGGAGCGTCTACGAGCAGTACTTC. Encoded protein: CAWKGGSVYEQYF.

The rearrangement joins TRBV7-2 to TRBJ2-7, with 11 positions matching TRBD2. The CDR3 runs 16 residues. The ends lost 0 bases at V and 4 bases at J; junction bases unmatched: 5. Germline V CDR1 and CDR2: SGHTA, FQGNSA. The CDR3 reads CASSLAPASGGYEQYF. The CDR3 bases are TGTGCCAGCAGCTTAGCGCCGGCTAGCGGGGGGTACGAGCAGTACTTC.